The T cell receptor (beta chain) described here comes from a study of cytomegalovirus exposure and HLA in healthy donors. The PCR made use of 60 Vbeta and 13 Jbeta primers. Assay used: immunoSEQ multiplex PCR; TCRdb lists only in-frame clones, some missing. This sample has about 120,000 clones; about 15% occur once, and the top ten carry roughly 2.7%. V was shortened by 1 base and J by 0 bases, with 7 bases between the two germline ends. The V gene's germline CDR1 is MDHEN and CDR2 SYDVKM. The CDR3 consists of 15 residues. The chain carries TRBV28 and TRBJ2-4; D unresolved. The sample consisted of PBMCs. The source is a female donor in good health and CMV-seropositive. The CDR3 protein is CASSLYQLAKNIQYF. The CDR3 DNA reads as TGTGCCAGCAGTTTATATCAACTAGCCAAAAACATTCAGTACTTC.